The text below deals with one TCR beta chain. Its antigen remains unidentified. These data come from a study of cytomegalovirus exposure and HLA in healthy donors. Overall study findings and caveats: When analyzed later, a missense DCLRE1C variant was found to be linked to TCR beta V- and J-gene trimming.

The PCR used 60 Vbeta and 13 Jbeta primers. TCRdb's table, derived via immunoSEQ multiplex PCR, lists solely in-frame clones and lacks some. The sample shows over 150,000 clones, 65% to 85% of them seen only once. V lost 2 bases, J lost 5 bases, and 9 bases stayed unmatched. Germline V lookup: CDR1 SGHRS, CDR2 YFSETQ. There are 15 residues in the CDR3. This TCR came from a woman between 35 and 50 years old in good health and CMV-seropositive. Source material: PBMCs. The chain joins TRBV5-1 to TRBJ2-5; 7 nucleotides agree with TRBD2. CDR3 residues: CASSLRLAGGETQYF. CDR3 coding DNA: TGCGCCAGCAGCTTAAGACTAGCAGGAGGGGAGACCCAGTACTTC.